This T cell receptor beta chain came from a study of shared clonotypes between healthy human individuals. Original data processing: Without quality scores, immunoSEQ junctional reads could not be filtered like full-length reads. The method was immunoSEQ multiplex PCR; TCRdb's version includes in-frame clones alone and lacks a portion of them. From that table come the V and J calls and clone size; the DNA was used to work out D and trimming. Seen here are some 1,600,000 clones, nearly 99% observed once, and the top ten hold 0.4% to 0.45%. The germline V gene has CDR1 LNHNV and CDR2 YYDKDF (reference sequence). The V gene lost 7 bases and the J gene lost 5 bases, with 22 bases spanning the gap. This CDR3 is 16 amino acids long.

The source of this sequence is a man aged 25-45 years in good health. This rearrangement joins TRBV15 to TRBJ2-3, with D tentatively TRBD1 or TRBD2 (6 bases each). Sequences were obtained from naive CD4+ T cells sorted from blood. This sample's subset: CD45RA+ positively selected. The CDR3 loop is CATTLDRSAGGDTQYF. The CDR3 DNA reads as TGTGCCACCACCCTTGACAGGTCCGCCGGGGGAGATACGCAGTATTTT.